Detailed here is one T cell receptor beta chain. The sample is drawn from a study of Ad26.COV2.S vaccination and SARS-CoV-2 variants. Treatment indicated: 15 to 20 received Ad26.COV2.S at low or high dose, single or two shots; about 5 received placebo; per-sample allocation not given. Samples analyzed were those drawn on day 63 after the first vaccine or placebo injection. At a Boston site, the person donating was an adult of 18-55 years. V dropped 0 bases and J dropped 0 bases, with 6 bases sitting between them. This CDR3 contains 14 residues. Germline V CDR1 and CDR2: SGHKS, YYEKEE (reference sequence). Using immunoSEQ multiplex PCR, the repertoire was profiled, and TCRdb retains in-frame clones only, with some absent. The table shows hundreds of thousands of clones, with around 89% occurring only once.

Sequenced here: peripheral blood, sampled in a trial of Ad26.COV2.S vaccine versus placebo. The sequence was collected from a person between 18 and 65 years old who received the Ad26.COV2.S COVID-19 vaccine or a placebo. This chain connects TRBV5-5 to TRBJ2-5; D is ambiguous. The CDR3 DNA sequence: TGTGCCAGCAGCTTGGGGTCAGACCAAGAGACCCAGTACTTC. The encoded protein is CASSLGSDQETQYF.